This T cell receptor beta chain was captured in a study of T cells in Graves' hyperthyroidism and ophthalmopathy. Amplification of TCR beta CDR3 regions used RNA as the template. The TCR CDR3 was amplified in a first-round RT-PCR using the HTBI primer set. TCRdb fed the multiplex PCR reads into MiXCR, producing one record per CDR3 protein. The sample records 480,000 or so distinct CDR3 sequences, 46% being singletons. J lost 12 bases, V lost 4 bases, and 2 bases had no gene match. The length of the CDR3 is 12 residues. In germline, CDR1 is MNHNY, CDR2 SVGAGI (reference sequence). Patients having uncontrolled infection, another autoimmune disease, pregnancy or lactation were not included. Used for diagnoses were clinical symptoms, serum thyroxine and TRAb, thyroid ultrasound and orbital computed tomography.

The rearrangement joins TRBV6-6 to TRBJ2-6; 8 bases agree with TRBD1. The TCR was taken from an adult woman with Graves' disease, either hyperthyroidism or ophthalmopathy (not recorded which). The sample was peripheral blood or thyroid tissue (not recorded which). Written as DNA, the CDR3 is TGTGCCAGCAGTTTGGGGACAGGCGTCCTGACTTTC. Its translation: CASSLGTGVLTF.